This T cell receptor (beta chain) originates from a study of cytomegalovirus exposure and HLA in healthy donors. Points from the study as a whole: An analysis that came later showed most CMV-associated TCR beta chains appearing HLA-restricted. The authors later linked a missense DCLRE1C variant to TCR beta V- and J-gene trimming. CMV serostatus alone was available as immune exposure information. Published work reported that the classifier diagnosed cytomegalovirus status with high specificity and sensitivity.

Between the trimmed V and J ends, which lost 4 bases and 2 bases, there was a span of 10 bases. The CDR3 runs 13 residues. Germline V lookup: CDR1 SGHNT, CDR2 YYREEE (reference sequence). Primers: 60 Vbeta forward and 13 Jbeta reverse. Profiled with immunoSEQ multiplex PCR; TCRdb holds only in-frame clones, not every one. The table shows under 200,000 clones, with approximately 82% occurring only once. This clone came up a few times. Its specificity is not known. This TCR was recovered from a woman under 30 in good health and CMV-seropositive. What was sequenced was PBMCs. The V and J genes are TRBV5-4 and TRBJ2-7; D call uncertain. The CDR3 DNA sequence: TGTGCCAGCAGCCCCGGTCTGACCTACGAGCAGTACTTC. It specifies CASSPGLTYEQYF. Complete variable domain (other parts from reference TRBV5-4 and TRBJ2-7): ETGVTQSPTHLIKTRGQQVTLRCSSQSGHNTVSWYQQALGQGPQFIFQYYREEENGRGNFPPRFSGLQFPNYSSELNVNALELDDSALYLCASSPGLTYEQYFGPGTRLTVT.